This T cell receptor (beta chain) is from a study of shared clonotypes between healthy human individuals. Study in general: Two female and a few male donors aged 18 to 49 were enrolled.

This clone was counted a single time. The antigen remains unidentified. In the same sample, other DNA sequences code for this CDR3. Regarding the study as a whole: Roughly 5% of naive CD4 clonotypes were common to several donors. Shared clonotypes across all four donors exceeded non-shared ones in generation probability. Sampling involved blood alone; tissue repertoires likely differ.

Some clones are missing from TCRdb's copy, which holds only in-frame ones; the method was immunoSEQ multiplex PCR. Among a few hundred thousand clones, around 90% were seen once, and the ten largest hold about 16%. The clonotype originates from a man between 18 and 35 years old in good health. Material: memory CD8+ T cells sorted from blood. Subset defined: CD45RO+ cells pooled with CCR7-negative TemRA cells.

CDR3 in DNA: TGCGCCAGCAGCCAAGAACAGGGCGCCGGGGAGCTGTTTTTT. As protein: CASSQEQGAGELFF. The chain combines TRBV4-1 with TRBJ2-2; possibly TRBD1 for D (6 bases). The V end lost 0 bases, the J end lost 6 bases, and 8 bases lay between the germline ends. The CDR3 is 14 residues long. Per germline, CDR1 MGHRA and CDR2 YSYEKL.